A single T cell receptor beta chain is shown here with its context. This sample stems from a study of cytomegalovirus exposure and HLA in healthy donors. Study-level background: A prior study identified approximately 120 million unique TCR beta sequences from 200 million or so T cells. Most genotyped donors, 81% of around 370, had Caucasian-associated genetic ancestry.

The primer mix had 60 Vbeta and 13 Jbeta primers. Method: immunoSEQ multiplex PCR; TCRdb's copy keeps in-frame clones and lacks some. The profile shows approximately 190,000 clones, 82% of them singletons. From germline, CDR1 is SQVTM and CDR2 ANQGSEA. The CDR3 runs 14 residues. V was cut by 6 bases and J by 2 bases, with 14 bases left in between. Specimen: PBMCs. The chain joins TRBV29-1 to TRBJ1-5, with D perhaps matching TRBD1 (5 bases). The sequence derives from a woman aged 18-35 years in good health and CMV-seronegative. The CDR3 loop is CSVGGGNGNQPQHF. The CDR3 coding sequence is TGCAGCGTCGGGGGGGGAAACGGCAATCAGCCCCAGCATTTT.